The 30 T cell receptor beta chains reported below all come from one sample, sequenced in a study of CD8+ T cells in alopecia areata. The authors extracted RNA and reverse transcribed it into cDNA as the sequencing template. Only in-frame clones appear in the TCRdb table, and some are missing; sequencing was by immunoSEQ multiplex PCR. The sample yields 150,000 or so clones, around 87% seen once. The sample was CD8+ T cells sorted from blood, taken at week 0. These receptors came from a human donor with alopecia areata.

V gene TRBV27 combines with J gene TRBJ2-1, with D maybe TRBD2 (5 bases). The CDR3 contains 16 residues. Germline CDR1 is MNHEY and CDR2 is SMNVEV (reference sequence). V was shortened by 7 bases and J by 0 bases, with 16 bases between the two germline ends. The CDR3 is CASMVYAGISYNEQFF. DNA for the CDR3: TGTGCCAGCATGGTGTACGCGGGCATCTCCTACAATGAGCAGTTCTTC.

This clone was counted a few times. The chain recombines TRBV29-1 with TRBJ2-2; no clear D gene. Germline V lookup: CDR1 SQVTM, CDR2 ANQGSEA. V dropped 4 bases and J dropped 5 bases, with 8 bases sitting between them. This CDR3 contains 12 residues. CDR3 region: CSVVLFTGELFF. In DNA, the CDR3 is TGCAGCGTTGTCCTATTTACCGGGGAGCTGTTTTTT.

The rearrangement uses TRBV27 and TRBJ2-6, with a tentative D call TRBD2 (6 bases). V gave up 6 bases and J gave up 1 base, with 19 bases separating them. Germline CDR1 reads MNHEY; CDR2 reads SMNVEV (reference sequence). The CDR3 is 18 amino acids. The CDR3, as DNA: TGTGCCAGCAGGACCTATAGTAGCGGCGGATCTGGGGCCAACGTCCTGACTTTC. This sequence encodes CASRTYSSGGSGANVLTF.

This clone was found a few times. The V call is TRBV7-8, the J call TRBJ2-3, with 11 bases fitting TRBD2. Per germline, CDR1 SGHVS and CDR2 FQNEAQ. CDR3 length: 16 amino acids. Trimming cost V 2 bases and J 6 bases; bases outside gene matches: 7. The CDR3: CASSLLAGGVVDTQYF. The CDR3 region has the DNA TGTGCCAGCAGCTTACTAGCGGGAGGAGTTGTGGATACGCAGTATTTT.

The chain is built from TRBV2 and TRBJ2-2; 10 bases fit TRBD2. The CDR3 runs 15 residues. Germline-derived CDR1 and CDR2 are SNHLY and FYNNEI. Trimming took 6 bases from V and 5 from J; bases not matched to a gene: 6. The CDR3 loop is CASRRLAGETGELFF. In DNA, the CDR3 is TGTGCCAGCAGGCGGCTAGCGGGGGAGACCGGGGAGCTGTTTTTT.

The chain recombines TRBV19 with TRBJ2-7, with D possibly being TRBD1 (5 bases). Germline CDR1 is LNHDA and CDR2 is SQIVND (reference sequence). The V gene lost 6 bases and the J gene lost 3 bases, with 9 bases spanning the gap. This CDR3 region has 12 residues. The CDR3 DNA is TGTGCCAGTAGAGGGGATAGCTACGAGCAGTACTTC. Amino acids: CASRGDSYEQYF.

This clone appeared a few times. V is TRBV19 and J is TRBJ2-1; TRBD1 aligns across 7 bases. Losses at the gene ends were 8 bases for V and 7 bases for J; bases not matched to a gene: 5. Germline CDR1 LNHDA, CDR2 SQIVND (reference sequence). The CDR3 sequence is 12 residues long. The CDR3 spells CASGDSLNEQFF. Here the CDR3 DNA reads TGTGCCAGTGGGGACAGCTTGAATGAGCAGTTCTTC. Drawing the rest from reference TRBV19 and TRBJ2-1, the complete variable domain is DGGITQSPKYLFRKEGQNVTLSCEQNLNHDAMYWYRQDPGQGLRLIYYSQIVNDFQKGDIAEGYSVSREKKESFPLTVTSAQKNPTAFYLCASGDSLNEQFFGPGTRLTVL.

V is TRBV27 and J is TRBJ2-7, with 9 bases fitting TRBD1. Germline V gene sequence: CDR1 MNHEY, CDR2 SMNVEV (reference sequence). CDR3 size: 15 residues. V shed 5 bases, J shed 3 bases, and the junction held 8 bases outside the gene matches. The CDR3 spells CASSRPGQGYYEQYF. The CDR3 DNA reads TGTGCCAGCAGTAGACCGGGACAGGGCTACTACGAGCAGTACTTC.

This clone appeared once. The chain links TRBV27 to TRBJ2-1; weak D call: TRBD2 (6 bases). The CDR3 has 13 amino acids. V was shortened by 4 bases and J by 7 bases, with 11 bases between the two germline ends. Germline loops: CDR1 MNHEY, CDR2 SMNVEV (reference sequence). The CDR3: CASSYGRSNEQFF. For the CDR3, the DNA is TGTGCCAGCAGTTACGGGAGATCGAATGAGCAGTTCTTC.

This clone was recorded once. Distinct nucleotide sequences in the sample also encode this CDR3. The chain joins TRBV4-1 to TRBJ1-5, with 8 bases aligning to TRBD1. J lost 10 bases, V lost 0 bases, and 14 bases had no gene match. The CDR3 length is 17 residues. Per the germline V gene, CDR1 is MGHRA and CDR2 is YSYEKL. CDR3 loop: CASSQDEVSRGRRPQHF. The CDR3 bases are TGCGCCAGCAGCCAAGATGAGGTGTCCAGGGGGCGCCGACCCCAGCATTTT.

This chain's CDR3 is CASSESGLTYNEQFF. Written as DNA, the CDR3 is TGTGCCAGCAGTGAATCGGGACTAACCTACAATGAGCAGTTCTTC. The chain joins TRBV2 to TRBJ2-1, with TRBD2 matching over 7 bases. Per the germline V gene, CDR1 is SNHLY and CDR2 is FYNNEI. This CDR3 has 15 residues. Trimming at V came to 2 bases and at J to 2 bases, leaving 3 bases not matched to a gene.

The chain recombines TRBV5-1 with TRBJ2-3; TRBD1 agrees at 7 bases. This CDR3 has 15 residues. V was pared by 4 bases and J by 0 bases, with 5 bases of the junction left unmatched. Germline V gives CDR1 SGHRS, CDR2 YFSETQ. CDR3 DNA: TGCGCCAGCAGCCAACGGACAGGAAGCACAGATACGCAGTATTTT. This translates into CASSQRTGSTDTQYF.

V gene TRBV5-1 combines with J gene TRBJ2-7; D is unresolved. From germline, CDR1 is SGHRS and CDR2 YFSETQ. The CDR3 sequence is 15 residues long. V lost 4 bases, J lost 0 bases, and 14 bases lay in between. Written as DNA, the CDR3 is TGCGCCAGCAGCCCATGGACGGAGAGCTCCTACGAGCAGTACTTC. It codes for CASSPWTESSYEQYF.

The chain employs TRBV6-5 and TRBJ1-4, with 7 bases aligning to TRBD1. V was pared by 5 bases and J by 3 bases, with 3 bases of the junction left unmatched. Germline assignment: CDR1 MNHEY and CDR2 SVGAGI. The CDR3 sequence is 14 residues long. As DNA, the CDR3 is TGTGCCAGCAGTAACACAGGGGCTAATGAAAAACTGTTTTTT. Translating gives CASSNTGANEKLFF.

The gene calls are TRBV6-7 and TRBJ2-7, with D uncertain. TRBV6-7 is reported as an ORF; its role is uncertain. Trimming pared 2 bases from V and 6 bases from J, leaving 17 bases between. The CDR3 contains 15 residues. The CDR3 bases are TGTGCCAGCAGTTACCCCGGCACGAAACCTATCGAGCAGTACTTC. This encodes CASSYPGTKPIEQYF.

This chain joins TRBV7-8 and TRBJ1-2, with 10 bases lining up with TRBD1. Germline V gives CDR1 SGHVS, CDR2 FQNEAQ. Trimming removed 6 bases from V and 6 bases from J; junction bases left unmatched: 7. The CDR3 spans 14 residues. In DNA form, the CDR3 reads TGTGCCAGCAGTTCGGGACAGGGGACAGATGGCTACACCTTC. Translation: CASSSGQGTDGYTF.

This clone was detected only once. The chain is built from TRBV29-1 and TRBJ1-1; unclear D gene. Trimming took off 2 bases at V and 5 bases at J, with 6 bases between the two ends. Germline values: CDR1 SQVTM, CDR2 ANQGSEA. The length of the CDR3 is 11 residues. The DNA of the CDR3 is TGCAGCGTTGAATTACGGACTGAAGCTTTCTTT. This sequence encodes CSVELRTEAFF.

This clone was picked up one time. Other nucleotide sequences in the sample specify the same CDR3. CDR3 sequence: CASRSWGSYNEQFF. CDR3 DNA: TGTGCCAGCCGTTCTTGGGGCTCCTACAATGAGCAGTTCTTC. V usage is TRBV5-6 and J usage is TRBJ2-1; D is ambiguous. The length of the CDR3 is 14 residues. Per the germline V gene, CDR1 is SGHDT and CDR2 is YYEEEE. With 7 bases removed from V and 0 bases from J, the gap between germline ends came to 11 bases.

The rearrangement uses TRBV28 and TRBJ2-4, with D unresolved. The CDR3 has 14 residues. Germline V gene lookup returns CDR1 MDHEN and CDR2 SYDVKM. The ends were cut back, 1 base at V and 2 bases at J, with 6 bases in the middle. The CDR3 spells CASSLLESKNIQYF. The CDR3 coding sequence is TGTGCCAGCAGTTTATTGGAGTCCAAAAACATTCAGTACTTC.

The CDR3 coding sequence is TGTGCCAGCAGCTTAGACAGGGATTGGGAGACCCAGTACTTC. Protein product: CASSLDRDWETQYF. The rearrangement uses TRBV7-6 and TRBJ2-5; D may be TRBD1 (6 bases). Trimming cost V 1 base and J 5 bases, with 11 bases left between them. This CDR3 contains 14 residues. CDR1 and CDR2 from the germline V gene are SGHVS and FNYEAQ.

V and J are TRBV10-3 and TRBJ2-6, with 9 nucleotides matching TRBD1. The CDR3 contains 20 residues. J lost 0 bases, V lost 6 bases, and 15 bases had no gene match. Germline V lookup: CDR1 ENHRY, CDR2 SYGVKD. In DNA form, the CDR3 reads TGTGCCATCAGCCCGCCCCTAGGGACAGGGAGTTACTCTGGGGCCAACGTCCTGACTTTC. This codes for CAISPPLGTGSYSGANVLTF.

Only a few counts were recorded for this clone. The V call is TRBV7-8, the J call TRBJ1-2, with no clear D. This CDR3 comprises 16 residues. The germline V gene encodes CDR1 SGHVS and CDR2 FQNEAQ. Trimming removed 0 bases at V and 0 bases at J, with 11 bases between. The CDR3 coding sequence is TGTGCCAGCAGCTTAGCGGGTACAGATACTAACTATGGCTACACCTTC. This gives the protein CASSLAGTDTNYGYTF.

The chain links TRBV7-9 to TRBJ2-7; 9 nucleotides agree with TRBD1. The CDR3 length is 14 residues. The V gene end was trimmed by 3 bases and the J gene end by 4 bases; junction bases not matched to a gene: 4. CDR1 is SEHNR, CDR2 FQNEAQ, per germline (reference sequence). Here the CDR3 reads CASSFPTGGYEQYF. The CDR3 DNA reads TGTGCCAGCAGCTTTCCGACAGGGGGTTACGAGCAGTACTTC.

This clone was recorded only once. CDR3 nucleotides: TGTGCCAGCAGTGAACCGGGAGGGCCCTCGTTGTACGAGCAGTACTTC. It yields the protein CASSEPGGPSLYEQYF. The rearrangement uses TRBV6-1 and TRBJ2-7; TRBD2 matches 8 bases. The CDR3 length is 16 residues. The V gene's germline CDR1 is MNHNS and CDR2 SASEGT. V shed 2 bases, J shed 4 bases, and the junction held 10 bases outside the gene matches.

The chain uses TRBV9 and TRBJ1-5, with 8 bases fitting TRBD1. CDR1 SGDLS and CDR2 YYNGEE come from the germline V gene. After removal of 4 bases from V and 6 bases from J, the junction contained 9 bases not matched to a gene. This CDR3 spans 15 amino acids. The CDR3 spells CASSPGTGGGQPQHF. The CDR3 region has the DNA TGTGCCAGCAGCCCGGGGACAGGAGGGGGTCAGCCCCAGCATTTT.

This clone has a single count. The V and J genes are TRBV9 and TRBJ2-7; 8 bases fit TRBD2. The V and J ends lost 10 bases and 2 bases, in that order; junction bases with no gene match: 2. Per germline, CDR1 SGDLS and CDR2 YYNGEE. This CDR3 is 11 amino acids long. The CDR3 loop reads CASGGTYEQYF. The CDR3 DNA reads as TGTGCCTCGGGGGGGACCTACGAGCAGTACTTC.

The chain recombines TRBV13 with TRBJ2-1; 8 bases are shared with TRBD1. This CDR3 has 16 residues. Germline V lookup: CDR1 PRHDT, CDR2 FYEKMQ (reference sequence). After removal of 5 bases from V and 4 bases from J, the junction contained 10 bases not matched to a gene. CDR3 region: CASSDGGTGEYNEQFF. The CDR3 nucleotides are TGTGCCAGCAGCGATGGCGGGACAGGAGAATACAATGAGCAGTTCTTC.

The DNA for the CDR3 is TGTGCCAGCAGCCAAGAGGGAACCACGTCGACCACAGATACGCAGTATTTT. Its translation is CASSQEGTTSTTDTQYF. The V call is TRBV14, the J call TRBJ2-3, with D uncertain. Trimming stripped 0 bases from V and 2 bases from J, with 15 bases between. The CDR3 has 17 residues. Per germline, CDR1 SGHDN and CDR2 FVKESK.

The chain joins TRBV19 to TRBJ2-2; TRBD2 agrees at 7 bases. V lost 4 bases and J lost 5; bases outside the gene matches: 4. The germline CDR1 and CDR2 sequences are LNHDA and SQIVND (reference sequence). The CDR3 length is 14 residues. CDR3 DNA: TGTGCCAGTAGTAGGGAGGGGCTGACCGGGGAGCTGTTTTTT. Amino acids: CASSREGLTGELFF.

V gene TRBV15 combines with J gene TRBJ1-1; possible D gene TRBD1, 6 bases. V dropped 5 bases and J dropped 6 bases, with 10 bases sitting between them. CDR1 is LNHNV and CDR2 is YYDKDF in the germline V gene (reference sequence). The CDR3 extends over 12 amino acids. The CDR3: CATSAGAAEAFF. In DNA, the CDR3 is TGTGCCACCAGCGCGGGGGCGGCTGAAGCTTTCTTT.